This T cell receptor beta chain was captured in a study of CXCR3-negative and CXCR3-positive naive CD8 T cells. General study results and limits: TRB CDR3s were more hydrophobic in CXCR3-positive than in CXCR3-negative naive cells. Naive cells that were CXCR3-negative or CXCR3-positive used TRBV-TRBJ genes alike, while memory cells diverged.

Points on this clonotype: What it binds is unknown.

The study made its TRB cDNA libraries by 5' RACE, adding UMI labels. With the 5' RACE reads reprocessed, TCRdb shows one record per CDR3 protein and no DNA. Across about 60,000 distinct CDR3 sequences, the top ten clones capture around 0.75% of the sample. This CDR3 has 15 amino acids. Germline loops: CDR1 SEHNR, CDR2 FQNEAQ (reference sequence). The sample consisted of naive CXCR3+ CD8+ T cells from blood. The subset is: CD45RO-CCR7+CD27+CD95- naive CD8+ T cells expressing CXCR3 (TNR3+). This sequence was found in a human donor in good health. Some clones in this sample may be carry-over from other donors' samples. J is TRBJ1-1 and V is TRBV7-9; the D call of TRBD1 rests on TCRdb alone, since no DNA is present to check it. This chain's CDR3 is CASSLVLTPLAEAFF.